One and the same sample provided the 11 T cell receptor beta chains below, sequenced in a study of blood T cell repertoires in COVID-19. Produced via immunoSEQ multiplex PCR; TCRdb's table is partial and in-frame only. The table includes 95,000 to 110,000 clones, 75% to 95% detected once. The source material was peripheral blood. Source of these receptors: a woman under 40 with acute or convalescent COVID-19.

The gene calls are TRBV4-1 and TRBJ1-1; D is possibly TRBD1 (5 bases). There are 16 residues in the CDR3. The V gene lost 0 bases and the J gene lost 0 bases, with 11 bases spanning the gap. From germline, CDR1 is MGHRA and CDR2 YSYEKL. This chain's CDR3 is CASSQDITGMNTEAFF. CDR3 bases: TGCGCCAGCAGCCAAGATATTACAGGCATGAACACTGAAGCTTTCTTT.

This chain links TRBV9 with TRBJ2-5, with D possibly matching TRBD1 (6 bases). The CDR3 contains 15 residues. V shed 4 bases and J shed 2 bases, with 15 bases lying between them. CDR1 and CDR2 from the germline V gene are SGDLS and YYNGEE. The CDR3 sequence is CASSWLGTKQETQYF. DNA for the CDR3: TGTGCCAGCAGCTGGCTCGGGACAAAACAAGAGACCCAGTACTTC.

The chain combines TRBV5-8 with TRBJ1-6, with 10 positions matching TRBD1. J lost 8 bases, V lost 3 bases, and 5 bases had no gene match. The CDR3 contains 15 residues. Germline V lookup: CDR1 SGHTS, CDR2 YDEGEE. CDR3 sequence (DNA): TGTGCCAGCAGCTGGGGACAGGGGATCGATTCACCCCTCCACTTT. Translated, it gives CASSWGQGIDSPLHF.

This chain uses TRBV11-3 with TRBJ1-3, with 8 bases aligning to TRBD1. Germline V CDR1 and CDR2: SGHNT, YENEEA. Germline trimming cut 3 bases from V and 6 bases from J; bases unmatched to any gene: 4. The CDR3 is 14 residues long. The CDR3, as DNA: TGTGCCAGCAGCTTCCGACAGGGGCTAAACACCATATATTTT. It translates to CASSFRQGLNTIYF.

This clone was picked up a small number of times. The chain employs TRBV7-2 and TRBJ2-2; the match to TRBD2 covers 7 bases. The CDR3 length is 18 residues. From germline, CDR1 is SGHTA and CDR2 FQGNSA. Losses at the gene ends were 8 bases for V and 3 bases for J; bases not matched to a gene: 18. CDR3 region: CASYGTDRGDPDTGELFF. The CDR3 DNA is TGTGCCAGCTACGGAACGGATCGGGGGGACCCCGACACCGGGGAGCTGTTTTTT.

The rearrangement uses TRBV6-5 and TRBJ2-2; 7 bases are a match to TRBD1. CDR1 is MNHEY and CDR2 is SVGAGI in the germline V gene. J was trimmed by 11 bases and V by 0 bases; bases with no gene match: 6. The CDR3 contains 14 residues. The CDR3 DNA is TGTGCCAGCAGTTACTCGGACAGGCCCGCTGAGCTGTTTTTT. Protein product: CASSYSDRPAELFF.

The CDR3 region is CASSALRDRGRVGYTF. DNA of the CDR3: TGTGCCAGCAGTGCCCTGAGGGACAGGGGGCGGGTTGGCTACACCTTC. This chain joins TRBV28 and TRBJ1-2; 12 bases are shared with TRBD1. V lost 5 bases, J lost 7 bases, and 11 bases stayed unmatched. This CDR3 is 16 amino acids long. CDR1 and CDR2 from the germline V gene are MDHEN and SYDVKM.

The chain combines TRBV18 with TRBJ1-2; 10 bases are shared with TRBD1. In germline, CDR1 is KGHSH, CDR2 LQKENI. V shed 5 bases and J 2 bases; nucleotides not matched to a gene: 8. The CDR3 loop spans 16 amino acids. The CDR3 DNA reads TGTGCCAGCTCATTAGCACCGACAGGGGGCAACTATGGCTACACCTTC. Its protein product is CASSLAPTGGNYGYTF.

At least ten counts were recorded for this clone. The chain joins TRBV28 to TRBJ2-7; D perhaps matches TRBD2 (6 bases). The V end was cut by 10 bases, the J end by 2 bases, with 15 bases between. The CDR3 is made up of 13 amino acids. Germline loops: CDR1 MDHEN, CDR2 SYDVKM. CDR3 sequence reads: CATSTGVPYEQYF. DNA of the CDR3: TGTGCCACTTCAACGGGGGTCCCCTACGAGCAGTACTTC.

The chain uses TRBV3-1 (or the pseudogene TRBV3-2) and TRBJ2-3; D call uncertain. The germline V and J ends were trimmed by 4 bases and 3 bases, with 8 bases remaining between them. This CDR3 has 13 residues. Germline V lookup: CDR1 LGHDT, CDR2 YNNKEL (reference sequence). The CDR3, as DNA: TGTGCCAGCAGCCTAATGTTAACAGATACGCAGTATTTT. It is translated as CASSLMLTDTQYF.

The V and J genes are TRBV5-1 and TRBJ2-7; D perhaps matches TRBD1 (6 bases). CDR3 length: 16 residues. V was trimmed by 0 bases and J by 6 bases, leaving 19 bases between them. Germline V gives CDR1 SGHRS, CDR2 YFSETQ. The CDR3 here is CASSLASTGPLGEQYF. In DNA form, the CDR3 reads TGCGCCAGCAGCTTGGCCAGCACAGGGCCGCTCGGCGAGCAGTACTTC.